A single sample gave rise to the 13 T cell receptor beta chains below, sequenced in a study of blood T cells in healthy people across ages. A sample-barcoded 5' primer and a J-beta primer mix were used in a second PCR of about 7 to 11 cycles. TCRdb passed the 5' RACE reads through MiXCR, listing each CDR3 protein once. The sample contains roughly 930,000 distinct CDR3 sequences, 40% to 60% of which appear only once. The sample taken for sequencing was blood. The receptors were sampled from a man aged 25-40 years in good health.

This clonotype was counted between two and nine times. Here the CDR3 reads CASSQIWTGQFF. CDR3 sequence (DNA): TGCGCCAGCAGCCAAATATGGACTGGACAGTTCTTC. The rearrangement links TRBV4-1 to TRBJ2-1; a possible D gene is TRBD2 (5 bases). Looked up from germline, CDR1 is MGHRA and CDR2 is YSYEKL. V gave up 2 bases and J gave up 13 bases, with 12 bases separating them. There are 12 residues in the CDR3.

The genes are TRBV24-1 and TRBJ1-6, with D uncertain. CDR3 length: 14 residues. V lost 3 bases and J lost 10, with 12 bases in between. CDR1 is KGHDR, CDR2 SFDVKD, per germline. The CDR3 reads CATSDAGRFSPLHF. The DNA for the CDR3 is TGTGCCACCAGTGATGCGGGCCGATTCTCACCCCTCCACTTT.

The gene calls are TRBV7-9 and TRBJ2-7, with 9 bases fitting TRBD1. Germline values: CDR1 SEHNR, CDR2 FQNEAQ (reference sequence). The V gene end was trimmed by 5 bases and the J gene end by 5 bases; junction bases not matched to a gene: 7. This CDR3 spans 14 amino acids. The CDR3 DNA reads TGTGCCAGCAGCCAGGGACAGGGAGTCCACGAGCAGTACTTC. Its protein product is CASSQGQGVHEQYF.

V gene TRBV7-6 combines with J gene TRBJ2-7; D is ambiguous. The CDR3 is 12 residues long. Trimming shortened V by 3 bases and J by 6 bases, and 9 bases separated the two germline ends. The germline V gene encodes CDR1 SGHVS and CDR2 FNYEAQ. CDR3 residues: CASSLDGREQYF. In DNA, the CDR3 is TGTGCCAGCAGCTTGGACGGACGCGAGCAGTACTTC.

The rearrangement uses TRBV27 and TRBJ2-3; no firm D call. Germline V gene lookup returns CDR1 MNHEY and CDR2 SMNVEV (reference sequence). V was trimmed by 4 bases and J by 9 bases, leaving 17 bases between them. The CDR3 contains 14 residues. CDR3 residues: CASSSMLGPLTQYF. In nucleotides, the CDR3 is TGTGCCAGCAGTTCCATGCTTGGACCTCTCACGCAGTATTTT.

This rearrangement joins TRBV5-6 to TRBJ1-2, with D possibly being TRBD1 (5 bases). The V end was cut by 5 bases, the J end by 2 bases, with 13 bases between. Germline CDR1 is SGHDT and CDR2 is YYEEEE. The CDR3 consists of 14 residues. The CDR3 region is CASSTGTFNYGYTF. CDR3 DNA: TGTGCCAGCAGTACCGGGACCTTCAACTATGGCTACACCTTC.

Worth noting for this clonotype: Being one base from a much bigger clone, this may be a read error. The V and J genes are TRBV12-3 or TRBV12-4 and TRBJ2-7; maybe TRBD1 (5 bases). The V end was cut by 5 bases, the J end by 9 bases, with 20 bases between. The CDR3 length is 14 residues. The CDR3 loop is CASSHALSSQGQYF. The CDR3, as DNA: TGTGCCAGCAGTCACGCTCTCTCATCTCAGGGGCAGTACTTC.

The rearrangement joins TRBV4-1 to TRBJ2-5; a weak D match, TRBD2 (5 bases). The last part of the DNA fits TRBJ2-7 better; the J call may be wrong. In germline, CDR1 is MGHRA, CDR2 YSYEKL. The CDR3 runs 20 residues. In DNA form, the CDR3 reads TGCGCCAGCAGCCAGTTCATTATCCGGACTCGTGAACTCCCTCCCTACGAGCAGTACTTC. This sequence encodes CASSQFIIRTRELPPYEQYF.

A few counts support this clonotype. This rearrangement joins TRBV3-1 to TRBJ2-5; D gene uncertain. TRBJ2-7 matches the DNA end more closely, so the J call is doubtful. The CDR3 length is 12 residues. The germline CDR1 and CDR2 sequences are LGHDT and YNNKEL (reference sequence). Here the CDR3 DNA reads TGTGCCAGCAGCCAAGGTTTTAACGAGCAGTACTTC. Translated, it gives CASSQGFNEQYF.

Written as DNA, the CDR3 is TGCGCCAGCAGCTTGGAGGGGGGGACTAGCACAGATACGCAGTATTTT. Amino acid sequence: CASSLEGGTSTDTQYF. This chain joins TRBV5-1 and TRBJ2-3; possibly TRBD2 for D (7 bases). CDR1 is SGHRS, CDR2 YFSETQ, per germline. V lost 0 bases and J lost 0, with 11 bases in between. The CDR3 length is 16 residues.

To note about this clonotype: Being one base from a much bigger clone, this may be a read error. The chain combines TRBV11-2 with TRBJ2-3, with 9 nucleotides matching TRBD2. Looked up from germline, CDR1 is SGHAT and CDR2 is FQNNGV. V lost 8 bases, J lost 5 bases, and 11 bases stayed unmatched. The CDR3 loop spans 15 amino acids. CDR3 residues: CASGSLAGGKDTQYF. The CDR3 DNA reads as TGTGCCAGCGGCTCCCTGGCGGGGGGGAAAGATACGCAGTATTTT.

This clonotype was seen just once. A junction end diverges from the germline sequence, so it may reflect a read error. The chain joins TRBV20-1 to TRBJ2-4, with D tentatively TRBD2 (5 bases). The germline V gene encodes CDR1 DFQATT and CDR2 SNEGSKA (reference sequence). The CDR3 length is 14 residues. The CDR3 DNA reads as TGCAGTGCCTCGAAGCAGCTAGCCAAAAACAGTCAGTACTTC. Amino acid sequence: CSASKQLAKNSQYF.

This clonotype was recorded a few times. The J gene is TRBJ2-7, the V gene TRBV9; 7 bases agree with TRBD2. J was trimmed by 2 bases and V by 2 bases; bases with no gene match: 4. The CDR3 is made up of 14 amino acids. The V gene's germline CDR1 is SGDLS and CDR2 YYNGEE. The CDR3 DNA reads as TGTGCCAGCAGCGTCAGCGGGGACCCCTACGAGCAGTACTTC. This gives the protein CASSVSGDPYEQYF.